This TCR beta chain emerged from a study of blood T cell repertoires in COVID-19. The wider study: Sample material is recorded as cDNA or gDNA derived from T cells, B-cell-depleted T cells, or PBMCs.

Clones were sequenced by immunoSEQ multiplex PCR, and TCRdb holds only the in-frame ones, with some missing. The sample yields approximately 170,000 clones, about 88% seen once. Per the germline V gene, CDR1 is SGHNT and CDR2 is YYREEE (reference sequence). Trimming took 2 bases from V and 5 from J, leaving 13 bases between them. The CDR3 has 14 amino acids. The rearrangement uses TRBV5-4 and TRBJ1-1; tentative D call: TRBD1 (6 bases). The clonotype originates from a man aged 55 to 69 with active or convalescent COVID-19. Material: peripheral blood. CDR3 protein: CASSFRTGRTEAFF. The CDR3, as DNA: TGTGCCAGCAGCTTTCGAACAGGGAGAACTGAAGCTTTCTTT.